Listed here are 28 T cell receptor beta chains from one sample, sequenced in a study of blood T cell repertoires in COVID-19. The method was immunoSEQ multiplex PCR; TCRdb's version includes in-frame clones alone and lacks a portion of them. The sample lists approximately 300,000 clones; approximately 90% were seen once. The specimen was peripheral blood. The origin of the receptors is a man in his forties with acute or convalescent COVID-19.

The chain uses TRBV19 and TRBJ1-2; a possible D gene is TRBD1 (6 bases). The CDR3 loop spans 15 amino acids. The V gene lost 1 base and the J gene lost 4 bases, with 13 bases spanning the gap. Germline CDR1 reads LNHDA; CDR2 reads SQIVND (reference sequence). The CDR3 sequence is CASSIGGRSFYGYTF. For the CDR3, the DNA is TGTGCCAGTAGTATAGGGGGGCGCTCGTTCTATGGCTACACCTTC.

This clone was counted a few times. The rearrangement links TRBV3-1 (or the pseudogene TRBV3-2) to TRBJ1-6; a weak D match, TRBD1 (5 bases). V lost 2 bases and J 7 bases, leaving 15 bases between the germline ends. The CDR3 sequence is 16 residues long. The germline V gene encodes CDR1 LGHDT and CDR2 YNNKEL (reference sequence). CDR3 bases: TGTGCCAGCAGCCAAAGTTCAGGGTTCGGAAATTCACCCCTCCACTTT. It translates to CASSQSSGFGNSPLHF.

This clone was observed a single time. The chain has TRBV12-5 and TRBJ2-1, with 10 bases lining up with TRBD1. Germline loops: CDR1 LGHNT, CDR2 FRNRAP. Germline trimming cut 1 base from V and 6 bases from J; bases unmatched to any gene: 3. This CDR3 has 15 amino acids. Here the CDR3 reads CASGLGDRGSNEQFF. The CDR3 nucleotides read TGTGCTAGTGGTTTGGGGGACAGGGGAAGCAATGAGCAGTTCTTC.

The rearrangement uses TRBV9 and TRBJ1-2; maybe TRBD1 (6 bases). This CDR3 contains 15 residues. The germline V gene encodes CDR1 SGDLS and CDR2 YYNGEE. Trimming removed 0 bases from V and 4 bases from J, with 13 bases in between. CDR3: CASSVGGGRAYGYTF. The CDR3 region has the DNA TGTGCCAGCAGCGTAGGAGGGGGTAGGGCCTATGGCTACACCTTC. The whole variable domain, filled in from reference TRBV9 and TRBJ1-2, reads DSGVTQTPKHLITATGQRVTLRCSPRSGDLSVYWYQQSLDQGLQFLIQYYNGEERAKGNILERFSAQQFPDLHSELNLSSLELGDSALYFCASSVGGGRAYGYTFGSGTRLTVV.

The rearrangement uses TRBV27 and TRBJ2-7, with 13 bases matching TRBD2. This CDR3 has 13 amino acids. The ends lost 8 bases at V and 6 bases at J; junction bases unmatched: 4. From germline, CDR1 is MNHEY and CDR2 SMNVEV (reference sequence). The DNA of the CDR3 is TGTGCCAGCTCACTAGCGGGGGGGACCGAGCAGTACTTC. Translating it yields CASSLAGGTEQYF.

The V and J genes are TRBV5-5 and TRBJ2-3; possible D gene TRBD1, 5 bases. Germline CDR1 is SGHKS and CDR2 is YYEKEE (reference sequence). Trimming pared 1 base from V and 4 bases from J, leaving 10 bases between. CDR3 size: 14 residues. CDR3 in amino acids: CASSLQGGPDTQYF. The CDR3 region has the DNA TGTGCCAGCAGCTTGCAGGGTGGCCCAGATACGCAGTATTTT.

The chain joins TRBV15 to TRBJ2-1; tentative D call: TRBD2 (6 bases). The CDR3 sequence is 18 residues long. V dropped 0 bases and J dropped 3 bases, with 18 bases sitting between them. Germline V gene data show CDR1 as LNHNV and CDR2 as YYDKDF (reference sequence). The CDR3 spells CATSRDGSYAGLYNEQFF. The CDR3 DNA reads TGTGCCACCAGCAGAGATGGGTCTTACGCGGGGCTCTACAATGAGCAGTTCTTC.

V gene TRBV27 combines with J gene TRBJ2-2; TRBD1 is a possible D gene (5 bases). V was pared by 2 bases and J by 0 bases, with 10 bases between. Per germline, CDR1 MNHEY and CDR2 SMNVEV (reference sequence). The CDR3 sequence is 16 residues long. The CDR3 DNA reads TGTGCCAGCAGTTTAATCGTAGGGGCGAACACCGGGGAGCTGTTTTTT. This encodes CASSLIVGANTGELFF.

The chain is built from TRBV19 and TRBJ1-3; D is unresolved. Germline assignment: CDR1 LNHDA and CDR2 SQIVND (reference sequence). The CDR3 has 15 residues. V was clipped by 0 bases and J by 0 bases, with 6 bases between them. CDR3 nucleotide sequence: TGTGCCAGTAGTATAGACTGGAGCTCTGGAAACACCATATATTTT. Its translation: CASSIDWSSGNTIYF.

The chain recombines TRBV18 with TRBJ1-4; 7 bases align to TRBD1. Per germline, CDR1 KGHSH and CDR2 LQKENI. The J segment lost 10 bases and the V segment lost 3 bases, leaving 8 bases of the junction unmatched. This CDR3 is 14 amino acids long. The CDR3 reads CASSPGDRAGKLFF. CDR3 DNA sequence: TGTGCCAGCTCACCTGGAGACAGGGCTGGAAAACTGTTTTTT.

The chain is built from TRBV4-1 and TRBJ2-7; 8 nucleotides align to TRBD1. Germline CDR1 is MGHRA and CDR2 is YSYEKL. V dropped 4 bases and J dropped 6; count of bases not matched to a gene: 11. The CDR3 consists of 15 residues. The CDR3 loop is CASSPTGQGVSEQYF. The CDR3 DNA reads as TGCGCCAGCAGCCCCACCGGACAGGGAGTAAGCGAGCAGTACTTC.

This rearrangement joins TRBV2 to TRBJ1-4, with D maybe TRBD1 (6 bases). The CDR3 is 13 amino acids. V lost 10 bases and J 5 bases, leaving 14 bases between the germline ends. Germline V CDR1 and CDR2: SNHLY, FYNNEI. DNA of the CDR3: TGTGCCAACAACAGGGTGGGCAATGAAAAACTGTTTTTT. It codes for CANNRVGNEKLFF.

This clone came up once. The chain joins TRBV6-2 or TRBV6-3 to TRBJ2-2; 12 bases fit TRBD2. The ends lost 6 bases at V and 6 bases at J; junction bases unmatched: 8. The V gene's germline CDR1 is MNHEY and CDR2 SVGEGT. The CDR3 totals 16 residues. The CDR3, as DNA: TGTGCCAGCAGCCTCACTAGCGGGGGGCCGGCCGGGGAGCTGTTTTTT. Its translation is CASSLTSGGPAGELFF.

V usage is TRBV5-4 and J usage is TRBJ2-1; 8 bases are a match to TRBD1. The V segment lost 3 bases and the J segment 4 bases; nucleotides outside the gene matches: 3. This CDR3 contains 14 residues. Germline CDR1 and CDR2: SGHNT and YYREEE (reference sequence). DNA for the CDR3: TGTGCCAGCAGCTCGGACAGGGTTTACAATGAGCAGTTCTTC. Protein sequence: CASSSDRVYNEQFF.

The chain employs TRBV11-2 and TRBJ1-1; no reliable D call. The germline gives CDR1 SGHAT, CDR2 FQNNGV. Trimming left V 5 bases short and J 0 bases short, with 16 bases between. The CDR3 runs to 16 residues. CDR3 nucleotides: TGTGCCAGCAGCCCTAGAGCGATGATCATGAACACTGAAGCTTTCTTT. Its protein is CASSPRAMIMNTEAFF. Variable domain in full (rest from reference TRBV11-2 and TRBJ1-1): EAGVAQSPRYKIIEKRQSVAFWCNPISGHATLYWYQQILGQGPKLLIQFQNNGVVDDSQLPKDRFSAERLKGVDSTLKIQPAKLEDSAVYLCASSPRAMIMNTEAFFGQGTRLTVV.

The chain employs TRBV19 and TRBJ2-2; 12 bases line up with TRBD2. Germline V gene data show CDR1 as LNHDA and CDR2 as SQIVND (reference sequence). V gave up 4 bases and J gave up 1 base; unmatched junction bases: 1. The CDR3 sequence is 16 residues long. As DNA, the CDR3 is TGTGCCAGTAGTACGGGACTAGCGGGGAACACCGGGGAGCTGTTTTTT. It codes for CASSTGLAGNTGELFF.

This chain links TRBV27 with TRBJ2-7, with TRBD1 identical over 8 bases. The CDR3 has 15 residues. Trimming cost V 6 bases and J 3 bases; bases outside gene matches: 10. The V gene's germline CDR1 is MNHEY and CDR2 SMNVEV (reference sequence). Here the CDR3 DNA reads TGTGCCAGCAGCTCAGGACAGGGAGCGGTCTACGAGCAGTACTTC. Residues: CASSSGQGAVYEQYF.

V usage is TRBV15 and J usage is TRBJ2-7; 9 bases are a match to TRBD1. In germline, CDR1 is LNHNV, CDR2 YYDKDF (reference sequence). Losses at the gene ends were 2 bases for V and 3 bases for J; bases not matched to a gene: 2. This CDR3 has 14 residues. CDR3 residues: CATSRRTGDYEQYF. In DNA, the CDR3 is TGTGCCACCAGCAGACGGACAGGGGACTACGAGCAGTACTTC.

V is TRBV29-1 and J is TRBJ2-3; 9 bases map to TRBD2. The length of the CDR3 is 13 residues. CDR1 SQVTM and CDR2 ANQGSEA come from the germline V gene. V lost 4 bases and J lost 2; bases outside the gene matches: 1. The CDR3, as DNA: TGCAGCGTTGTAGCGGGGGACACAGATACGCAGTATTTT. Amino acids: CSVVAGDTDTQYF.

This chain links TRBV24-1 with TRBJ1-2, with 10 bases lining up with TRBD1. The CDR3 spans 16 residues. Germline-derived CDR1 and CDR2 are KGHDR and SFDVKD. The V segment lost 4 bases and the J segment 4 bases; nucleotides outside the gene matches: 8. CDR3 DNA: TGTGCCACCAGTGACCCCGGGACAGGGGCCCTCTATGGCTACACCTTC. Residues: CATSDPGTGALYGYTF.

V gene TRBV5-5 combines with J gene TRBJ2-3, with unresolved D. Trimming took off 0 bases at V and 4 bases at J, with 9 bases between the two ends. Germline CDR1 reads SGHKS; CDR2 reads YYEKEE (reference sequence). The CDR3 extends over 14 amino acids. CDR3: CASSLGLGPDTQYF. The DNA of the CDR3 is TGTGCCAGCAGCTTGGGGCTAGGCCCAGATACGCAGTATTTT. The variable domain in full, completed from reference TRBV5-5 and TRBJ2-3, reads DAGVTQSPTHLIKTRGQQVTLRCSPISGHKSVSWYQQVLGQGPQFIFQYYEKEERGRGNFPDRFSARQFPNYSSELNVNALLLGDSALYLCASSLGLGPDTQYFGPGTRLTVL.

The V call is TRBV19, the J call TRBJ1-3; D gene uncertain. The CDR3 length is 15 residues. Deletions cut 2 bases from V and 0 bases from J, with 8 bases between. Germline V gene data show CDR1 as LNHDA and CDR2 as SQIVND (reference sequence). The CDR3 region has the DNA TGTGCCAGTAGTATATGGGGAGACTCTGGAAACACCATATATTTT. This sequence encodes CASSIWGDSGNTIYF.

The V and J genes are TRBV4-1 and TRBJ1-1; 8 bases are a match to TRBD1. The trim removed 3 bases at V and 3 bases at J, leaving 6 bases unmatched. Germline lookup yields CDR1 MGHRA and CDR2 YSYEKL. The CDR3 extends over 15 amino acids. CDR3 residues: CASSHFQGADTEAFF. CDR3 bases: TGCGCCAGCAGCCACTTCCAGGGGGCTGACACTGAAGCTTTCTTT.

This clone was counted once. This rearrangement joins TRBV7-9 to TRBJ2-2; 7 nucleotides agree with TRBD1. This CDR3 region has 16 residues. V lost 5 bases to trimming and J lost 1 base; unmatched junction nucleotides: 7. The germline V gene encodes CDR1 SEHNR and CDR2 FQNEAQ (reference sequence). DNA for the CDR3: TGTGCCAGCAGCCACGAGACAGGGAAGAACACCGGGGAGCTGTTTTTT. The encoded protein is CASSHETGKNTGELFF.

The chain joins TRBV2 to TRBJ2-1, with 10 bases matching TRBD2. CDR3 size: 15 residues. The germline V gene has CDR1 SNHLY and CDR2 FYNNEI. J lost 6 bases, V lost 4 bases, and 6 bases had no gene match. The CDR3 here is CASSAPAGGPNEQFF. CDR3 bases: TGTGCCAGCAGTGCTCCAGCGGGGGGGCCCAATGAGCAGTTCTTC. The full variable domain, with the rest looked up from reference TRBV2 and TRBJ2-1, is EPEVTQTPSHQVTQMGQEVILRCVPISNHLYFYWYRQILGQKVEFLVSFYNNEISEKSEIFDDQFSVERPDGSNFTLKIRSTKLEDSAMYFCASSAPAGGPNEQFFGPGTRLTVL.

The rearrangement joins TRBV5-1 to TRBJ1-3; TRBD1 matches 9 bases. Germline CDR1 and CDR2: SGHRS and YFSETQ. CDR3 length equals 16 residues. Trimming removed 4 bases from V and 3 bases from J; junction bases left unmatched: 8. CDR3 sequence: CASSDIRTGDGNTIYF. The CDR3 nucleotides read TGCGCCAGCAGCGATATCCGGACAGGGGATGGAAACACCATATATTTT. Drawing the rest from reference TRBV5-1 and TRBJ1-3, the complete variable domain is KAGVTQTPRYLIKTRGQQVTLSCSPISGHRSVSWYQQTPGQGLQFLFEYFSETQRNKGNFPGRFSGRQFSNSRSEMNVSTLELGDSALYLCASSDIRTGDGNTIYFGEGSWLTVV.

The chain uses TRBV10-3 and TRBJ1-6, with 7 bases that match TRBD1. The CDR3 sequence is 15 residues long. Germline assignment: CDR1 ENHRY and CDR2 SYGVKD. J lost 5 bases, V lost 6 bases, and 7 bases had no gene match. CDR3 DNA: TGTGCCATCAGCAGACAGGGCGCCAATAATTCACCCCTCCACTTT. Its protein product is CAISRQGANNSPLHF.

The chain uses TRBV7-9 and TRBJ1-1; D ambiguous. This CDR3 is 12 amino acids long. Germline CDR1 and CDR2: SEHNR and FQNEAQ (reference sequence). V gave up 7 bases and J gave up 1 base, with 7 bases separating them. CDR3 in amino acids: CASTLRNTEAFF. The CDR3 nucleotides read TGTGCCAGCACCCTACGGAACACTGAAGCTTTCTTT.